The sequence of this T cell receptor beta chain was determined in a study of long-term antiretroviral therapy in people with HIV. An immunoSEQ assay, version v3.0, was performed at survey level. Measured with immunoSEQ multiplex PCR; TCRdb has only the in-frame clones, and not every one. The sample lists roughly 50,000 clones; around 84% were seen once. On this clone: Its antigen is not identified.

General study findings and limits: Clones expanded before ART dominated the repertoire at all time points. Blood in the study was drawn between about 2003 and 2017, possibly under older ART regimens, which may be less effective than current ones.

Germline CDR1 and CDR2: MNHEY and SMNVEV (reference sequence). Trimming cost V 7 bases and J 6 bases, with 18 bases left between them. The CDR3 covers 15 residues. Treated in the United States were all of the participants with HIV. This clonotype was sampled from a woman aged 18-30 years with HIV. Source: unsorted PBMCs, taken 0.8 years after starting antiretroviral therapy. J is TRBJ1-4 and V is TRBV27; possible D gene TRBD1, 5 bases. CDR3 DNA sequence: TGTGCCAGCAAGACCCTGCAGGGATTTTATGAAAAACTGTTTTTT. Translating gives CASKTLQGFYEKLFF. The variable domain in full, completed from reference TRBV27 and TRBJ1-4, reads EAQVTQNPRYLITVTGKKLTVTCSQNMNHEYMSWYRQDPGLGLRQIYYSMNVEVTDKGDVPEGYKVSRKEKRNFPLILESPSPNQTSLYFCASKTLQGFYEKLFFGSGTQLSVL.